This T cell receptor beta chain is drawn from a study of siplizumab effects on memory and regulatory T cells. Overall study results and limits: Treatment with siplizumab left mappable alloreactive CD4+ clones averaging approximately 62% Treg-derived, compared with approximately 25% in controls.

Assays captured about 10^5 TCR templates per sample. Here immunoSEQ multiplex PCR was the method, and the copy in TCRdb shows in-frame clones only, minus some. The sample shows roughly 100,000 clones, under 95% of them seen only once. This CDR3 is 15 amino acids long. Germline V gives CDR1 SGHTA, CDR2 FQGTGA. With 5 bases removed from V and 4 bases from J, the gap between germline ends came to 14 bases. With respect to this clone: What it binds is unknown.

The clonotype was recovered from a human donor in good health. The sequencing input was CD4+ T cells sorted from blood. V is TRBV7-3 and J is TRBJ2-2; the D gene is possibly TRBD2 (5 bases). The CDR3 DNA is TGTGCCAGCAGCCCTGGTCGGAGGAGCACCGGGGAGCTGTTTTTT. Its translation: CASSPGRRSTGELFF.